This record looks at one TCR beta chain sequence and its context. Negative isolation was used for CD8+ and CD4+ T cells, and FACS enrichment was applied to TEMRA cells. This sample was included in a study of CD8 T cells in Susac syndrome. With 7 bases clipped from V and 1 base from J, the junction kept 11 bases outside the gene matches. This CDR3 is 17 amino acids long. Germline CDR1 and CDR2: LNHDA and SQIVND (reference sequence). RNA totalling about 0.45 to 1 ug underwent reverse transcription with random hexamers. A multiplex approach, immunoSEQ multiplex PCR, amplified TCR beta CDR3 across 54 Vbeta and 13 Jbeta. TCRdb itself ran the immunoSEQ multiplex PCR reads through MiXCR, one entry per CDR3 protein. The table lists around 150,000 distinct CDR3 sequences, around 95% of them singletons.

This TCR came from a human donor with multiple sclerosis. Sequenced sample: CD4+ T cells from PBMCs. The chain recombines TRBV19 with TRBJ2-2; 8 bases map to TRBD2. The CDR3 sequence: CASTLRGTSGNTGELFF. The CDR3 nucleotides read TGTGCCAGTACCCTACGGGGAACTAGCGGGAACACCGGGGAGCTGTTTTTT.